The 12 T cell receptor beta chains given below trace back to one sample, sequenced in a study of T cell responses to AZD1222 COVID-19 vaccine. This table comes from immunoSEQ multiplex PCR, and its TCRdb copy is limited to in-frame clones, with some not included. This table has about 100,000 clones, roughly 86% appearing once. Here the sequenced sample was peripheral blood, taken on day 0 of AZD1222 vaccination. These receptor sequences come from an adult in good health.

V is TRBV9 and J is TRBJ2-3; 7 bases line up with TRBD2. CDR1 is SGDLS, CDR2 YYNGEE, per germline. This CDR3 has 15 residues. The ends lost 5 bases at V and 3 bases at J; junction bases unmatched: 9. CDR3 coding DNA: TGTGCCAGCAGTTTTGAAGCGGGGAGGACAGATACGCAGTATTTT. Translating it yields CASSFEAGRTDTQYF.

V gene TRBV5-4 combines with J gene TRBJ2-7; 7 positions match TRBD2. With 4 bases clipped from V and 2 bases from J, the junction kept 6 bases outside the gene matches. Germline values: CDR1 SGHNT, CDR2 YYREEE (reference sequence). This CDR3 region has 14 residues. CDR3 nucleotides: TGTGCCAGCAGCCCCTGGGGGGGAACCTACGAGCAGTACTTC. Its translation: CASSPWGGTYEQYF.

This chain uses TRBV5-1 with TRBJ1-1, with D unclear. V gave up 0 bases and J gave up 5 bases, with 8 bases separating them. The CDR3 extends over 13 amino acids. CDR1 SGHRS and CDR2 YFSETQ come from the germline V gene. The CDR3: CASSLDDGTEAFF. The CDR3 nucleotides are TGCGCCAGCAGCTTGGATGATGGGACTGAAGCTTTCTTT. Full variable domain (outside the CDR3, taken from reference TRBV5-1 and TRBJ1-1): KAGVTQTPRYLIKTRGQQVTLSCSPISGHRSVSWYQQTPGQGLQFLFEYFSETQRNKGNFPGRFSGRQFSNSRSEMNVSTLELGDSALYLCASSLDDGTEAFFGQGTRLTVV.

V usage is TRBV25-1 and J usage is TRBJ2-7, with D possibly called TRBD1 or TRBD2 (5 bases each). CDR3 length: 14 residues. In germline, CDR1 is MGHDK, CDR2 SYGVNS. Trimming stripped 2 bases from V and 3 bases from J, with 11 bases between. Written as DNA, the CDR3 is TGTGCCAGCAGTGAAGTCGGGACGGTCTACGAGCAGTACTTC. Translated, it gives CASSEVGTVYEQYF.

The chain employs TRBV24-1 and TRBJ2-7; no definite D call. This CDR3 spans 12 amino acids. In germline, CDR1 is KGHDR, CDR2 SFDVKD. V was clipped by 4 bases and J by 3 bases, with 6 bases between them. The CDR3 DNA sequence: TGTGCCACCAGTGACCCCTTCTACGAGCAGTACTTC. This codes for CATSDPFYEQYF.

The chain recombines TRBV18 with TRBJ1-4, with D tentatively TRBD1 (5 bases). This CDR3 is 16 amino acids long. Germline CDR1 and CDR2: KGHSH and LQKENI. Trimming stripped 3 bases from V and 3 bases from J, with 14 bases between. The CDR3 region is CASSPGTVGANEKLFF. The CDR3, as DNA: TGTGCCAGCTCACCCGGGACGGTAGGGGCTAATGAAAAACTGTTTTTT.

The chain combines TRBV9 with TRBJ1-2; possible D gene TRBD1, 6 bases. Trimming removed 2 bases at V and 4 bases at J, with 15 bases between. The CDR3 runs 15 residues. The germline CDR1 and CDR2 sequences are SGDLS and YYNGEE. In DNA, the CDR3 is TGTGCCAGCAGCGTGGAGACAGGTCGGGGCTATGGCTACACCTTC. Protein: CASSVETGRGYGYTF.

The chain is built from TRBV5-1 and TRBJ1-4, with D unclear. The CDR3 consists of 15 residues. The germline gives CDR1 SGHRS, CDR2 YFSETQ. V was clipped by 4 bases and J by 0 bases, with 10 bases between them. CDR3 nucleotide sequence: TGCGCCAGCAGCCCAGACACCGCAACTAATGAAAAACTGTTTTTT. Translated: CASSPDTATNEKLFF.

This chain connects TRBV11-1 to TRBJ1-1; D not resolved. CDR1 and CDR2 from the germline V gene are SGHAT and FQDESV (reference sequence). The CDR3 spans 14 residues. The ends were cut back, 5 bases at V and 1 base at J, with 11 bases in the middle. The CDR3 is CASSPQVANTEAFF. As DNA, the CDR3 is TGTGCCAGCAGCCCCCAGGTGGCGAACACTGAAGCTTTCTTT. Complete variable domain (other parts from reference TRBV11-1 and TRBJ1-1): EAEVAQSPRYKITEKSQAVAFWCDPISGHATLYWYRQILGQGPELLVQFQDESVVDDSQLPKDRFSAERLKGVDSTLKIQPAELGDSAMYLCASSPQVANTEAFFGQGTRLTVV.

The chain combines TRBV5-4 with TRBJ2-7; D not certain. V lost 0 bases to trimming and J lost 0 bases, with 7 bases between them. This CDR3 comprises 14 residues. In germline, CDR1 is SGHNT, CDR2 YYREEE (reference sequence). The chain's CDR3 is CASSLVGNSYEQYF. The DNA of the CDR3 is TGTGCCAGCAGCTTGGTTGGCAACTCCTACGAGCAGTACTTC.

V gene TRBV2 combines with J gene TRBJ1-5, with D perhaps TRBD1 (5 bases). CDR3 size: 15 residues. CDR1 is SNHLY, CDR2 FYNNEI, per germline. The ends were cut back, 1 base at V and 5 bases at J, with 12 bases in the middle. Here the CDR3 DNA reads TGTGCCAGCAGTGAAGAAGGGAGGGACCATCAGCCCCAGCATTTT. As protein: CASSEEGRDHQPQHF.

This clone was recorded only once. The chain is built from TRBV28 and TRBJ1-2; 12 bases are shared with TRBD1. V lost 6 bases and J lost 8; bases outside the gene matches: 7. CDR1 MDHEN and CDR2 SYDVKM come from the germline V gene. The CDR3 length is 14 residues. The CDR3 nucleotides read TGTGCCAGCAGCACCGGGACAGGGGGCCGAGGCTACACCTTC. Encoded protein: CASSTGTGGRGYTF.